This TCR beta chain was captured in a study of human T cells and chemical hapten exposure. Study conclusions and caveats: With DPC sensitization, TCRs exceeding 1 in 1000 frequency showed no change.

TCRdb analysed the RACE reads with MiXCR anew, one entry per CDR3 protein. The sample contains about 37,000 distinct CDR3 sequences, more than 6% of which appear only once. The time point is: patch test 1, 2 weeks after DPC sensitization. This sample's treatment: therapeutic diphenylcyclopropenone sensitization with weekly scalp DPC. Unfractionated whole blood was the source from which total RNA was extracted. This clonotype was detected ten times or more. Its specificity is unknown. The sequence came from a woman aged 25 to 45 with alopecia areata. Some clones in this sample may be carry-over from other donors' samples. Here the sequenced sample was whole blood, taken in connection with sensitization to the hapten diphenylcyclopropenone (DPC).

CDR3 sequence reads: CASSDGYLDQPQHF. The CDR3 region has the DNA TGTGCCAGCAGTGACGGGTACTTGGATCAGCCCCAGCATTTT. This chain joins TRBV25-1 and TRBJ1-5; D gene unclear. This CDR3 contains 14 residues. V lost 3 bases and J 5 bases, leaving 11 bases between the germline ends. Germline V gives CDR1 MGHDK, CDR2 SYGVNS.